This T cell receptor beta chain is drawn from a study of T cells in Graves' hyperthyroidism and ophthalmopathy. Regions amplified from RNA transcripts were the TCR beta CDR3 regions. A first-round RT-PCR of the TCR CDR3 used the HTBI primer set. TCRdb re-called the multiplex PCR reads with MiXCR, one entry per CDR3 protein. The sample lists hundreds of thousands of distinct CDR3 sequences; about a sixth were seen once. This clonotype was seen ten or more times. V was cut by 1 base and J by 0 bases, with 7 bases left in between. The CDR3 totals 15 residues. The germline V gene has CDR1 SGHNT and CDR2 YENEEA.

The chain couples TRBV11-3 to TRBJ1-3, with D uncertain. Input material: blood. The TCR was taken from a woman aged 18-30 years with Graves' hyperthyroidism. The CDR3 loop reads CASSLGLNSGNTIYF. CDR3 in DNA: TGTGCCAGCAGCTTAGGATTGAACTCTGGAAACACCATATATTTT.